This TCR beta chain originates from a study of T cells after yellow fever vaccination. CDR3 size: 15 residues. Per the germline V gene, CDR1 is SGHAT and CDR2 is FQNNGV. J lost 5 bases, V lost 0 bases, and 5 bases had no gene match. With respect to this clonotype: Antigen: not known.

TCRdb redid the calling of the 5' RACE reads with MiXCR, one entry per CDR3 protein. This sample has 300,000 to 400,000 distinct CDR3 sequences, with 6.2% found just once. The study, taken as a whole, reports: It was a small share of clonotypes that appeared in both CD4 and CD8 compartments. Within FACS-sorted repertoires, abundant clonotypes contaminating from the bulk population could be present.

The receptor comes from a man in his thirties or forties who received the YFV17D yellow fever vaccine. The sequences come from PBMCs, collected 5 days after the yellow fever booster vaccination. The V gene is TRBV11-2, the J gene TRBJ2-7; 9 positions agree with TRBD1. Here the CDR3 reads CASSLDTGGFDEQYF. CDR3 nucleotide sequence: TGTGCCAGCAGCTTAGACACAGGGGGCTTCGACGAGCAGTACTTC.